This TCR beta chain appears in the sequencing data of a study of blood T cell repertoires in COVID-19. Across the whole study: Specimens from acute and convalescent COVID-19 originated in the United States, Italy and Spain. PBMCs, B-cell-depleted T cells, or T cells provided the cDNA or gDNA that made up the material.

In the original workflow: Cell counts per sample came from amplifying reference gene primers. Using immunoSEQ multiplex PCR, the repertoire was profiled, and TCRdb retains in-frame clones only, with some absent. That table supplies the V and J calls and clone size; D and trimming were determined from the DNA. Seen here are 65,000 to 90,000 clones, around 88% observed once, and the top ten hold about 7%. V lost 2 bases and J lost 0; bases outside the gene matches: 2. CDR1 SGHDT and CDR2 YYEEEE come from the germline V gene. The CDR3 loop spans 15 amino acids. This clonotype was sampled from a woman of 80 years or more with acute or convalescent COVID-19. J is TRBJ2-1 and V is TRBV5-6; 7 positions match TRBD2. Sequencing was performed on peripheral blood. The CDR3 coding sequence is TGTGCCAGCAGCTTAGGGACTAACTCCTACAATGAGCAGTTCTTC. Protein sequence: CASSLGTNSYNEQFF. Using reference TRBV5-6 and TRBJ2-1 for the parts outside the CDR3, the full variable domain is DAGVTQSPTHLIKTRGQQVTLRCSPKSGHDTVSWYQQALGQGPQFIFQYYEEEERQRGNFPDRFSGHQFPNYSSELNVNALLLGDSALYLCASSLGTNSYNEQFFGPGTRLTVL.